This entry lists 11 T cell receptor beta chains sequenced from one sample in a study of regulatory T cells in long-lasting Graves disease. Time point defined: newly diagnosed GD, antithyroid drugs for less than 3 months. The TCR library was made from RNA extracted from PBMCs. Arm-PCR with iRepertoire HTBI primers amplified the CDR3 regions for these TCR beta libraries. TCRdb ran MiXCR on the multiplex PCR reads and lists one entry per CDR3 protein. This table holds 500,000 or so distinct CDR3 sequences, around 16% found once. This same sample was also taken into another study, of T cells in Graves' hyperthyroidism and ophthalmopathy.

Sequences were derived from peripheral blood mononuclear cells (PBMCs), sampled at new diagnosis, from a patient treated with antithyroid drugs. The receptors stem from a woman between 40 and 65 years old with Graves disease.

J is TRBJ2-5 and V is TRBV11-2; D remains ambiguous. Germline V gene sequence: CDR1 SGHAT, CDR2 FQNNGV. Trimming took off 0 bases at V and 6 bases at J, with 11 bases between the two ends. The CDR3 runs 14 residues. This CDR3 is CASSLEHPRQTQYF. The CDR3 nucleotides are TGTGCCAGCAGCTTAGAACACCCCCGCCAGACCCAGTACTTC.

This clonotype has only a few counts. The chain has TRBV27 and TRBJ2-1; no firm D call. The V gene lost 7 bases and the J gene lost 10 bases, with 14 bases spanning the gap. CDR1 and CDR2 from the germline V gene are MNHEY and SMNVEV (reference sequence). The CDR3 runs to 12 residues. The CDR3 loop is CASTHQGKEQFF. Written as DNA, the CDR3 is TGTGCCAGCACCCACCAAGGGAAGGAGCAGTTCTTC.

This clonotype was found once. It may be a read error: a sequence one base away is much more abundant. The CDR3 is CSASRRSPYEQYF. The CDR3 DNA is TGCAGTGCTAGTAGACGGAGCCCCTACGAGCAGTACTTC. This chain links TRBV20-1 with TRBJ2-7; D unclear. Trimming removed 3 bases at V and 2 bases at J, with 11 bases between. The germline CDR1 and CDR2 sequences are DFQATT and SNEGSKA (reference sequence). The CDR3 sequence is 13 residues long.

This clonotype was recorded many times. V and J are TRBV30 and TRBJ1-5, with D maybe TRBD1 (6 bases). V lost 4 bases to trimming and J lost 2 bases, with 12 bases between them. Germline V gene data show CDR1 as GTSNPN and CDR2 as SVGIG (reference sequence). This CDR3 region has 14 residues. The CDR3 sequence: CAWNRELGNQPQHF. The DNA for the CDR3 is TGTGCCTGGAACAGGGAGTTGGGCAATCAGCCCCAGCATTTT.

CDR3 sequence reads: CASSPMGLAGELFF. CDR3 bases: TGTGCCAGCTCACCAATGGGTTTGGCCGGGGAGCTGTTTTTT. This chain connects TRBV18 to TRBJ2-2, with unresolved D. The V end lost 2 bases, the J end lost 6 bases, and 10 bases lay between the germline ends. There are 14 residues in the CDR3. In germline, CDR1 is KGHSH, CDR2 LQKENI.

In its sample, this clonotype was seen a few times. J is TRBJ1-2 and V is TRBV5-5; weak D call: TRBD1 (6 bases). CDR1 and CDR2 from the germline V gene are SGHKS and YYEKEE (reference sequence). The CDR3 consists of 13 residues. V shed 4 bases and J shed 7 bases, with 14 bases lying between them. CDR3 DNA sequence: TGTGCCAGCAGCCTGCAGGGGATGGCTGGCTACACCTTC. This sequence encodes CASSLQGMAGYTF.

The chain couples TRBV7-9 to TRBJ2-7; D is ambiguous. The CDR3 loop spans 13 amino acids. Per germline, CDR1 SEHNR and CDR2 FQNEAQ (reference sequence). With 2 bases removed from V and 0 bases from J, the gap between germline ends came to 5 bases. Here the CDR3 reads CASSLFVSYEQYF. The CDR3 DNA reads TGTGCCAGCAGCTTATTTGTCTCCTACGAGCAGTACTTC.

The chain recombines TRBV7-9 with TRBJ1-6; the D gene is possibly TRBD1 (6 bases). The CDR3 spans 13 residues. In germline, CDR1 is SEHNR, CDR2 FQNEAQ (reference sequence). The V gene lost 5 bases and the J gene lost 11 bases, with 13 bases spanning the gap. DNA of the CDR3: TGTGCCAGCAGCATGGACAGTTTTACACCCCTCCACTTT. Its translation is CASSMDSFTPLHF.

V usage is TRBV19 and J usage is TRBJ1-5; D remains unclear. The CDR3 covers 14 residues. The germline CDR1 and CDR2 sequences are LNHDA and SQIVND (reference sequence). V was cut by 3 bases and J by 4 bases, with 10 bases left in between. The CDR3 sequence: CASSIVKGNQPQHF. The CDR3 nucleotides are TGTGCCAGTAGTATTGTTAAGGGAAATCAGCCCCAGCATTTT.

This clonotype was seen many times. The chain uses TRBV2 and TRBJ1-5, with D perhaps TRBD1 (6 bases). This CDR3 is 15 amino acids long. V was trimmed by 5 bases and J by 2 bases, leaving 13 bases between them. From germline, CDR1 is SNHLY and CDR2 FYNNEI. The CDR3 nucleotides are TGTGCCAGCAGTACGAGGACAGCGGGCAATCAGCCCCAGCATTTT. This sequence encodes CASSTRTAGNQPQHF.

This clonotype was found many times. The chain uses TRBV5-1 and TRBJ1-1; D may be TRBD1 (6 bases). Germline-derived CDR1 and CDR2 are SGHRS and YFSETQ. The V and J ends lost 4 bases and 4 bases respectively, with 20 bases between them. The CDR3 contains 16 residues. CDR3 loop: CASSPLLQGGGTEAFF. The DNA for the CDR3 is TGCGCCAGCAGCCCTCTACTACAGGGCGGTGGCACTGAAGCTTTCTTT. Combining the CDR3 with reference TRBV5-1 and TRBJ1-1 gives the whole variable domain KAGVTQTPRYLIKTRGQQVTLSCSPISGHRSVSWYQQTPGQGLQFLFEYFSETQRNKGNFPGRFSGRQFSNSRSEMNVSTLELGDSALYLCASSPLLQGGGTEAFFGQGTRLTVV.